This TCR beta chain was sequenced during a study of blood T cell repertoires in COVID-19. Clones were sequenced by immunoSEQ multiplex PCR, and TCRdb holds only the in-frame ones, with some missing. The sample includes about 400,000 clones, around nine tenths of them seen just once. The CDR3 loop spans 13 amino acids. V lost 5 bases, J lost 3 bases, and 3 bases stayed unmatched. Germline CDR1 reads SEHNR; CDR2 reads FQNEAQ (reference sequence). The sequence came from a young woman with acute COVID-19. The chain employs TRBV7-9 and TRBJ1-1; 7 nucleotides line up with TRBD1. The source material was PBMCs or T cells enriched from blood (not recorded which). CDR3 nucleotides: TGTGCCAGCAGCCAGACAGGGCACACTGAAGCTTTCTTT. This translates into CASSQTGHTEAFF.